This T cell receptor (beta chain) was obtained from a study of T cells expressing NK-cell markers. Study-wide results and caveats: Questions lingered over whether expanded NKG2C+ T cell clones were HCMV-specific. In several donors, dominant CD3+CD56+NKG2C+ clones formed about 1.0-7.5% of CD8+ cells.

The CDR3 is made up of 14 amino acids. Looked up from germline, CDR1 is SGHRS and CDR2 is YFSETQ. Concerning this clonotype: Its antigen is not known.

TCRdb re-called the 5' RACE reads and catalogs CDR3 proteins one per entry, DNA excluded. The data show about 550,000 distinct CDR3 sequences, and the top ten clones hold approximately 3.5%. Sequencing was carried out using blood T cells: a sorted CD56 or NKG2C T cell subset, CD4+ or CD8+ T cells, or bulk PBMC T cells (not recorded which). The receptor comes from a man aged 18 to 30 in good health. The V and J genes are TRBV5-1 and TRBJ2-3; checking the TCRdb D call of TRBD2 is not possible without DNA. The CDR3 sequence: CASSPAGPTDTQYF. Filled out from reference TRBV5-1 and TRBJ2-3, the complete variable domain reads KAGVTQTPRYLIKTRGQQVTLSCSPISGHRSVSWYQQTPGQGLQFLFEYFSETQRNKGNFPGRFSGRQFSNSRSEMNVSTLELGDSALYLCASSPAGPTDTQYFGPGTRLTVL.